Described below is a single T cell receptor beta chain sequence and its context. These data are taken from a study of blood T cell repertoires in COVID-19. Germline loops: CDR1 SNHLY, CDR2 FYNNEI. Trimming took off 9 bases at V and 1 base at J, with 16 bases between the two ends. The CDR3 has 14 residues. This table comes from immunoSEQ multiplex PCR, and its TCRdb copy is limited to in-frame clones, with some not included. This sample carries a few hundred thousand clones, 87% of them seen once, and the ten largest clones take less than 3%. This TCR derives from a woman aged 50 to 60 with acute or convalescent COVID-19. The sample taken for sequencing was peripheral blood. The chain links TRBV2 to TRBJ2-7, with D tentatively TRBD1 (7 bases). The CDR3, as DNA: TGTGCCAGTAACACAGGGGAGGTTTCCTACGAGCAGTACTTC. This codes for CASNTGEVSYEQYF.